The entry below gives a single TCR beta chain sequence along with its context. The data were taken from a study of blood T cell repertoires in COVID-19. The germline V gene encodes CDR1 KGHSH and CDR2 LQKENI. J gave up 4 bases and V 6 bases, and 2 bases lay outside the gene matches. The CDR3 totals 12 residues. Patients in Seattle were enrolled during active infection, then followed longitudinally. Under the authors' procedure: Reference gene primer amplification in the assay estimated nucleated cell counts. Libraries were prepared by immunoSEQ multiplex PCR; TCRdb keeps only in-frame clonotypes and omits some of them. The V and J calls and clone size come from that table; D and trimming were worked out from the DNA. Found here are 250,000 to 300,000 clones, roughly 86% of them singletons; the top ten hold 8.5% to 14%.

The chain carries TRBV18 and TRBJ2-5, with TRBD1 identical over 7 bases. Sequenced material: peripheral blood. The receptor comes from a woman under 40 with COVID-19, enrolled during active disease. The DNA for the CDR3 is TGTGCCAGCTCCCACAGGGGAGAGACCCAGTACTTC. Its translation: CASSHRGETQYF.